The present TCR beta chain was sequenced within a study of T cell changes during pregnancy in multiple sclerosis. Clones were read by immunoSEQ multiplex PCR, and TCRdb kept only the in-frame ones, dropping some. The sample contains about 58,000 clones, 90% to 95% of which appear only once. The CDR3 spans 15 residues. V was shortened by 1 base and J by 4 bases, with 11 bases between the two germline ends. Germline V gene sequence: CDR1 LNHDA, CDR2 SQIVND (reference sequence). The chain uses TRBV19 and TRBJ2-1; D uncertain. This material consisted of CD8+ T cells from peripheral blood mononuclear cells, taken in the second trimester of pregnancy. The source is a female donor with multiple sclerosis, enrolled in a pregnancy study. The DNA of the CDR3 is TGTGCCAGTAGTATAGGGCTAGAAGTTTACAATGAGCAGTTCTTC. It specifies CASSIGLEVYNEQFF.